This TCR beta chain was sequenced during a study of cytomegalovirus exposure and HLA in healthy donors. Study conclusions and caveats: Usually a TCR sequence was rare, but some public TCRs were found in many donors.

On this clone itself: Its antigen is still unknown.

Looked up from germline, CDR1 is LGHNA and CDR2 is YSLEER. V shed 0 bases, J shed 6 bases, and the junction held 9 bases outside the gene matches. This CDR3 is 17 amino acids long. It was with 60 Vbeta and 13 Jbeta primers that the PCR ran. Clones were sequenced by immunoSEQ multiplex PCR, and TCRdb holds only the in-frame ones, with some missing. Here the sample spans 150,000 to 200,000 clones, around 81% being singletons. The TCR originated in a man aged 18 to 29 in good health and CMV-seronegative. The material sequenced was PBMCs. The gene calls are TRBV4-3 and TRBJ2-2, with 8 bases that match TRBD2. The CDR3 region is CASSQESLAGSPGELFF. CDR3 bases: TGCGCCAGCAGCCAAGAAAGTTTAGCGGGGTCCCCCGGGGAGCTGTTTTTT.